This T cell receptor (beta chain) appears in the sequencing data of a study of shared clonotypes between healthy human individuals. Method: immunoSEQ multiplex PCR; TCRdb's copy keeps in-frame clones and lacks some. The sample contains under 200,000 clones, roughly 91% of which appear only once. Germline V gene sequence: CDR1 SEHNR, CDR2 FQNEAQ (reference sequence). The CDR3 runs 16 residues. The sequenced sample consisted of naive CD4+ T cells sorted from blood. Subset: CD45RA+ positively selected. The V and J genes are TRBV7-9 and TRBJ2-5; 8 nucleotides agree with TRBD2. The end of the DNA fits TRBJ2-7 better, so the J call may be wrong. The TCR sequence derives from a woman aged 25 to 39 in good health. The CDR3, as DNA: TGTGCCAGTCCCGGGCCAGCGGGGGAAAGCTCCTACGAGCAGTACTTC. It yields the protein CASPGPAGESSYEQYF.